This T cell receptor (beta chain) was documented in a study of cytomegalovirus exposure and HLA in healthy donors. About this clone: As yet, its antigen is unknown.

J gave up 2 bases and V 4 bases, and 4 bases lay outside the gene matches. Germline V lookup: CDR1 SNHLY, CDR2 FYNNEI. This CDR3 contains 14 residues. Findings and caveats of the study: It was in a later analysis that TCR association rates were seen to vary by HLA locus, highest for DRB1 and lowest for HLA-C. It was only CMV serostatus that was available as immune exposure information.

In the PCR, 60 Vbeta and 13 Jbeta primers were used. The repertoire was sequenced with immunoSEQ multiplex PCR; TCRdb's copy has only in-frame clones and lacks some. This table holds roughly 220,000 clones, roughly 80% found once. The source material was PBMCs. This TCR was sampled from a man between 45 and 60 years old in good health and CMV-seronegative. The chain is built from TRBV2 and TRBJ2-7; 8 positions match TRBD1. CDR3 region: CASSVTGGPYEQYF. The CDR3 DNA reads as TGTGCCAGCAGTGTAACAGGGGGACCCTACGAGCAGTACTTC.